This T cell receptor beta chain was found in a study of Graves' ophthalmopathy and Graves' hyperthyroidism. J was trimmed by 0 bases and V by 4 bases; bases with no gene match: 22. This CDR3 is built from 22 residues. Per the germline V gene, CDR1 is SGHDT and CDR2 is YYEEEE. Study-wide results and limits: It was with approximately 70% sensitivity and about 72% specificity that the model predicted ophthalmopathy progression.

About this clonotype: Its antigen remains unidentified.

Investigators amplified TCR beta CDR3 regions from RNA transcripts. Amplification began with first-round RT-PCR using HTBI primers, then second-round multiplex PCR was performed. TCRdb itself ran the multiplex PCR reads through MiXCR, one entry per CDR3 protein. The sample records around 590,000 distinct CDR3 sequences, under 45% being singletons. If patients had other autoimmune diseases, uncontrolled infections, pregnancy or lactation, they were excluded. Clinical symptoms, serum thyroxine, TRAb, thyroid ultrasound and orbital computed tomography formed the basis of diagnosis. Sequencing was carried out using peripheral blood or thyroid tissue (not recorded which). This receptor was obtained from an adult man with Graves' hyperthyroidism. The chain uses TRBV5-6 and TRBJ2-6, with 7 nucleotides matching TRBD1. The CDR3 sequence: CASSKNEHRGPELSSGANVLTF. The CDR3 DNA reads TGTGCCAGCAGCAAGAATGAGCACAGGGGACCGGAATTAAGCTCTGGGGCCAACGTCCTGACTTTC.